These 32 T cell receptor beta chains share one sample of origin, sequenced in a study of Ad26.COV2.S vaccination and SARS-CoV-2 variants. Treatment of the sample: roughly 19 received Ad26.COV2.S at low or high dose, single or two shots; several received placebo; per-sample allocation not given. Material that was analyzed had been drawn on day 63 after the first vaccine or placebo injection. Assay used: immunoSEQ multiplex PCR; TCRdb lists only in-frame clones, some missing. In the table there are fewer than 900,000 clones, 80% to 90% of which are singletons. Sample: peripheral blood, taken in a trial of Ad26.COV2.S vaccine versus placebo. Receptors were obtained from a person between 18 and 60 years old who received the Ad26.COV2.S COVID-19 vaccine or a placebo.

The chain links TRBV15 to TRBJ2-3, with D perhaps TRBD1 or TRBD2 (5 bases each). This CDR3 is built from 15 residues. V dropped 4 bases and J dropped 0 bases, with 11 bases sitting between them. Germline V CDR1 and CDR2: LNHNV, YYDKDF (reference sequence). The CDR3 here is CATSKGTQSTDTQYF. Here the CDR3 DNA reads TGTGCCACCAGCAAAGGGACCCAGAGCACAGATACGCAGTATTTT.

V and J are TRBV5-6 and TRBJ2-2, with 9 nucleotides matching TRBD1. This CDR3 is built from 16 residues. Germline CDR1 is SGHDT and CDR2 is YYEEEE. Trimming at V came to 1 base and at J to 3 bases, leaving 4 bases not matched to a gene. The CDR3 DNA reads TGTGCCAGCAGCTTGTATGGACAGGGGTACACCGGGGAGCTGTTTTTT. Its translation is CASSLYGQGYTGELFF. Together with reference TRBV5-6 and TRBJ2-2, the CDR3 gives the full variable domain: DAGVTQSPTHLIKTRGQQVTLRCSPKSGHDTVSWYQQALGQGPQFIFQYYEEEERQRGNFPDRFSGHQFPNYSSELNVNALLLGDSALYLCASSLYGQGYTGELFFGEGSRLTVL.

This chain joins TRBV2 and TRBJ2-7; 10 bases are a match to TRBD1. Germline assignment: CDR1 SNHLY and CDR2 FYNNEI. The CDR3 sequence is 14 residues long. V lost 6 bases to trimming and J lost 2 bases; unmatched junction nucleotides: 4. CDR3 amino acids: CASSPGTGAYEQYF. The CDR3 DNA reads TGTGCCAGCAGCCCCGGGACAGGGGCCTACGAGCAGTACTTC.

This clone was observed a few times. The chain is built from TRBV27 and TRBJ2-2; D might be TRBD1 (6 bases). The CDR3 sequence is 15 residues long. The V gene's germline CDR1 is MNHEY and CDR2 SMNVEV (reference sequence). V was pared by 4 bases and J by 6 bases, with 15 bases between. The CDR3 DNA reads as TGTGCCAGCAGTTCCCTGACAGGTCGTTCCGGGGAGCTGTTTTTT. Translation: CASSSLTGRSGELFF.

The CDR3 sequence is CASSFSARYEQYF. As DNA, the CDR3 is TGTGCCAGCAGTTTCTCGGCCAGGTACGAGCAGTACTTC. This rearrangement joins TRBV12-3 or TRBV12-4 to TRBJ2-7; D is undetermined. Trimming pared 3 bases from V and 4 bases from J, leaving 10 bases between. This CDR3 is built from 13 residues.

This clone appeared once. The chain is built from TRBV19 and TRBJ2-2; D not certain. The germline gives CDR1 LNHDA, CDR2 SQIVND (reference sequence). V was trimmed by 6 bases and J by 6 bases, leaving 8 bases between them. The CDR3 consists of 12 residues. CDR3 amino acids: CASRRSPGELFF. The CDR3 DNA reads TGTGCCAGTAGGCGGTCACCCGGGGAGCTGTTTTTT.

The V call is TRBV19, the J call TRBJ2-2; 9 bases are shared with TRBD2. Germline V lookup: CDR1 LNHDA, CDR2 SQIVND (reference sequence). The CDR3 length is 13 residues. The V segment lost 8 bases and the J segment 7 bases; nucleotides outside the gene matches: 5. The DNA of the CDR3 is TGTGCCAGTGCGACTAGCGGATTCGGGGAGCTGTTTTTT. It specifies CASATSGFGELFF.

The rearrangement joins TRBV7-2 to TRBJ2-7; D gene ambiguous. With 5 bases removed from V and 3 bases from J, the gap between germline ends came to 23 bases. The CDR3 sequence is 17 residues long. Looked up from germline, CDR1 is SGHTA and CDR2 is FQGNSA. The CDR3 spells CASSPNPTPDKGYEQYF. The CDR3 nucleotides are TGTGCCAGCAGCCCTAACCCGACACCAGACAAGGGCTACGAGCAGTACTTC.

The chain combines TRBV9 with TRBJ1-1; 10 bases align to TRBD1. V lost 0 bases to trimming and J lost 11 bases; unmatched junction nucleotides: 4. Germline V gene data show CDR1 as SGDLS and CDR2 as YYNGEE. The CDR3 extends over 13 amino acids. For the CDR3, the DNA is TGTGCCAGCAGCGTAGCTTGGACAGGGGGGGCTTTCTTT. Protein product: CASSVAWTGGAFF.

The gene calls are TRBV9 and TRBJ2-1; TRBD2 matches 7 bases. Trimming at V came to 3 bases and at J to 14 bases, leaving 8 bases not matched to a gene. Germline V lookup: CDR1 SGDLS, CDR2 YYNGEE. The CDR3 contains 12 residues. CDR3 region: CASSARGGGKFF. DNA of the CDR3: TGTGCCAGCAGCGCCCGCGGGGGAGGAAAGTTCTTC.

V gene TRBV5-1 combines with J gene TRBJ2-1, with D tentatively TRBD1 (7 bases). V lost 0 bases and J lost 6, with 10 bases in between. From germline, CDR1 is SGHRS and CDR2 YFSETQ. The CDR3 length is 14 residues. Here the CDR3 reads CASSLARGANEQFF. The CDR3 DNA follows: TGCGCCAGCAGCTTGGCCAGGGGGGCCAATGAGCAGTTCTTC.

This chain uses TRBV14 with TRBJ2-1, with D maybe TRBD2 (6 bases). Germline assignment: CDR1 SGHDN and CDR2 FVKESK. The CDR3 has 14 amino acids. Trimming pared 0 bases from V and 9 bases from J, leaving 12 bases between. The CDR3 coding sequence is TGTGCCAGCAGCCAAGACATGGGAGGTAGTGAGCAGTTCTTC. As protein: CASSQDMGGSEQFF.

The chain recombines TRBV5-4 with TRBJ2-7; 9 bases agree with TRBD1. This CDR3 region has 15 residues. The V and J ends lost 4 bases and 5 bases, in that order; junction bases with no gene match: 10. Looked up from germline, CDR1 is SGHNT and CDR2 is YYREEE (reference sequence). CDR3 coding DNA: TGTGCCAGCAGCCCAGAAGGAGACAGGGGGAACGAGCAGTACTTC. This gives the protein CASSPEGDRGNEQYF.

The J gene is TRBJ1-5, the V gene TRBV2; D is undetermined. The CDR3 has 12 residues. With 1 base removed from V and 5 bases from J, the gap between germline ends came to 3 bases. Per germline, CDR1 SNHLY and CDR2 FYNNEI. CDR3 sequence (DNA): TGTGCCAGCAGTGAAGGATATCAGCCCCAGCATTTT. This sequence encodes CASSEGYQPQHF.

The chain carries TRBV18 and TRBJ2-2; no firm D call. Trimming took off 5 bases at V and 6 bases at J, with 13 bases between the two ends. CDR1 and CDR2 from the germline V gene are KGHSH and LQKENI. The CDR3 is 14 residues long. CDR3 protein: CASSNDSPSGELFF. The CDR3 DNA sequence: TGTGCCAGCTCAAATGACTCCCCCTCCGGGGAGCTGTTTTTT.

In its sample, this clone was seen once. The chain joins TRBV18 to TRBJ1-1; D is ambiguous. V was clipped by 3 bases and J by 4 bases, with 12 bases between them. Per the germline V gene, CDR1 is KGHSH and CDR2 is LQKENI. The CDR3 is 14 amino acids. DNA of the CDR3: TGTGCCAGCTCACCCGAGAGTGGCAGCACTGAAGCTTTCTTT. Translated: CASSPESGSTEAFF. Full variable domain (remainder filled in from reference TRBV18 and TRBJ1-1): NAGVMQNPRHLVRRRGQEARLRCSPMKGHSHVYWYRQLPEEGLKFMVYLQKENIIDESGMPKERFSAEFPKEGPSILRIQQVVRGDSAAYFCASSPESGSTEAFFGQGTRLTVV.

This clone was found once. The V call is TRBV6-2 or TRBV6-3, the J call TRBJ2-7; 12 nucleotides align to TRBD2. J lost 5 bases, V lost 4 bases, and 3 bases had no gene match. This CDR3 region has 14 residues. CDR1 and CDR2 (germline): MNHEY, SVGEGT. The CDR3 bases are TGTGCCAGCAGTTCTAGCGGGGGGGCCGACGAGCAGTACTTC. Its protein product is CASSSSGGADEQYF.

The chain is built from TRBV24-1 and TRBJ2-3; D not resolved. Per germline, CDR1 KGHDR and CDR2 SFDVKD. The CDR3 is made up of 16 amino acids. V dropped 1 base and J dropped 4 bases, with 14 bases sitting between them. The CDR3 loop reads CATSDLSAYGSDTQYF. In DNA form, the CDR3 reads TGTGCCACCAGTGATTTATCAGCGTACGGTTCAGATACGCAGTATTTT.

For this clone: This specimen includes other DNA sequences encoding the same CDR3. The chain carries TRBV7-9 and TRBJ2-7, with D possibly being TRBD1 (6 bases). Germline CDR1 SEHNR, CDR2 FQNEAQ (reference sequence). The V gene lost 6 bases and the J gene lost 4 bases, with 10 bases spanning the gap. The CDR3 spans 12 residues. CDR3 coding DNA: TGTGCCAGCAGTCTAACAGGGTACGAGCAGTACTTC. It translates to CASSLTGYEQYF.

The chain combines TRBV11-2 with TRBJ2-5; D is tentatively TRBD1 or TRBD2 (6 bases each). This CDR3 comprises 15 residues. From germline, CDR1 is SGHAT and CDR2 FQNNGV. Trimming stripped 1 base from V and 5 bases from J, with 14 bases between. The CDR3 spells CASSLVWGAGETQYF. The CDR3 nucleotides are TGTGCCAGCAGCTTAGTATGGGGGGCTGGGGAGACCCAGTACTTC. The complete variable domain, with remaining parts taken from reference TRBV11-2 and TRBJ2-5, reads EAGVAQSPRYKIIEKRQSVAFWCNPISGHATLYWYQQILGQGPKLLIQFQNNGVVDDSQLPKDRFSAERLKGVDSTLKIQPAKLEDSAVYLCASSLVWGAGETQYFGPGTRLLVL.

This CDR3 reads CASSITQFSNQPQHF. The CDR3 bases are TGTGCCAGTAGTATAACCCAGTTTAGCAATCAGCCCCAGCATTTT. The chain is built from TRBV19 and TRBJ1-5; D remains unclear. Trimming pared 2 bases from V and 0 bases from J, leaving 8 bases between. CDR3 length: 15 amino acids. Germline V CDR1 and CDR2: LNHDA, SQIVND (reference sequence).

This clone turned up a few times. The rearrangement uses TRBV2 and TRBJ2-2; no clear D gene. The V gene's germline CDR1 is SNHLY and CDR2 FYNNEI. V gave up 8 bases and J gave up 8 bases, with 9 bases separating them. The CDR3 loop spans 11 amino acids. CDR3 residues: CASLETGELFF. Here the CDR3 DNA reads TGTGCCAGCCTGGAAACTGGGGAGCTGTTTTTT.

V gene TRBV7-2 combines with J gene TRBJ2-7; TRBD2 is a possible D gene (6 bases). Germline V gives CDR1 SGHTA, CDR2 FQGNSA. The V end was cut by 5 bases, the J end by 7 bases, with 12 bases between. This CDR3 contains 12 residues. CDR3 protein: CASSGLAFEQYF. CDR3 DNA: TGTGCCAGCAGCGGTCTAGCGTTTGAGCAGTACTTC.

The V gene is TRBV5-6, the J gene TRBJ2-7, with a tentative D call TRBD1 (6 bases). Germline V CDR1 and CDR2: SGHDT, YYEEEE. V lost 0 bases and J lost 2, with 12 bases in between. The CDR3 covers 15 residues. The CDR3 DNA is TGTGCCAGCAGCTTGGTATGGGGACAAACCTACGAGCAGTACTTC. Its translation: CASSLVWGQTYEQYF.

As to this clone: One end of the junction varies from germline; a read error may be responsible. This chain uses TRBV7-9 with TRBJ2-5, with unresolved D. The CDR3 length is 13 residues. Germline-derived CDR1 and CDR2 are SEHNR and FQNEAQ (reference sequence). The CDR3 sequence: CASSPRSQGTQYF. CDR3 DNA: TGTGCCAGCAGCCCGCGATCCCAAGGGACCCAGTACTTC.

The gene calls are TRBV19 and TRBJ2-1, with a tentative D call TRBD2 (7 bases). The CDR3 spans 15 residues. Germline CDR1 LNHDA, CDR2 SQIVND (reference sequence). Trimming took off 9 bases at V and 5 bases at J, with 20 bases between the two ends. CDR3 in DNA: TGTGCCAGCCGAGGTCGGGGGGCAATGGACAATGAGCAGTTCTTC. Translating it yields CASRGRGAMDNEQFF.

The chain employs TRBV29-1 and TRBJ1-2; D gene ambiguous. V gave up 7 bases and J gave up 2 bases, with 11 bases separating them. The V gene's germline CDR1 is SQVTM and CDR2 ANQGSEA. The CDR3 extends over 12 amino acids. CDR3 region: CSAQRGNYGYTF. DNA of the CDR3: TGCAGCGCTCAAAGAGGAAACTATGGCTACACCTTC. The whole variable domain, remainder taken from reference TRBV29-1 and TRBJ1-2, is SAVISQKPSRDICQRGTSLTIQCQVDSQVTMMFWYRQQPGQSLTLIATANQGSEATYESGFVIDKFPISRPNLTFSTLTVSNMSPEDSSIYLCSAQRGNYGYTFGSGTRLTVV.

The rearrangement links TRBV5-1 to TRBJ1-1, with D perhaps matching TRBD1 (5 bases). The length of the CDR3 is 12 residues. In germline, CDR1 is SGHRS, CDR2 YFSETQ. The V and J ends lost 5 bases and 5 bases respectively, with 10 bases between them. The CDR3 DNA follows: TGCGCCAGCAGATCCGGGACGACTGAAGCTTTCTTT. This codes for CASRSGTTEAFF.

J is TRBJ2-1 and V is TRBV6-6; 7 nucleotides align to TRBD1. Unmatched junction bases numbered 9, after V lost 2 bases and J lost 8 bases. Germline CDR1 is MNHNY and CDR2 is SVGAGI (reference sequence). The CDR3 has 15 amino acids. The CDR3 DNA sequence: TGTGCCAGCAGTTACCCCGGGACAGCTTGGCATGAGCAGTTCTTC. This encodes CASSYPGTAWHEQFF.

The J gene is TRBJ1-4, the V gene TRBV5-8; 7 nucleotides line up with TRBD1. Per germline, CDR1 SGHTS and CDR2 YDEGEE. V lost 3 bases, J lost 5 bases, and 7 bases stayed unmatched. The CDR3 length is 15 residues. CDR3 DNA sequence: TGTGCCAGCAGCTATACCGGGACAGAAAATGAAAAACTGTTTTTT. Its translation is CASSYTGTENEKLFF.

V and J are TRBV15 and TRBJ1-6; D possibly corresponds to TRBD1 (5 bases). Trimming pared 3 bases from V and 4 bases from J, leaving 7 bases between. Germline CDR1 LNHNV, CDR2 YYDKDF (reference sequence). This CDR3 is 14 amino acids long. The chain's CDR3 is CATSRTAYNSPLHF. The CDR3 DNA sequence: TGTGCCACCAGCAGGACAGCTTATAATTCACCCCTCCACTTT.

The chain links TRBV19 to TRBJ2-7, with 12 bases aligning to TRBD1. V shed 7 bases, J shed 6 bases, and the junction held 7 bases outside the gene matches. There are 14 residues in the CDR3. CDR1 and CDR2 from the germline V gene are LNHDA and SQIVND (reference sequence). The CDR3 spells CASKVGQGAGEQYF. The DNA for the CDR3 is TGTGCCAGTAAAGTGGGACAGGGGGCCGGCGAGCAGTACTTC.